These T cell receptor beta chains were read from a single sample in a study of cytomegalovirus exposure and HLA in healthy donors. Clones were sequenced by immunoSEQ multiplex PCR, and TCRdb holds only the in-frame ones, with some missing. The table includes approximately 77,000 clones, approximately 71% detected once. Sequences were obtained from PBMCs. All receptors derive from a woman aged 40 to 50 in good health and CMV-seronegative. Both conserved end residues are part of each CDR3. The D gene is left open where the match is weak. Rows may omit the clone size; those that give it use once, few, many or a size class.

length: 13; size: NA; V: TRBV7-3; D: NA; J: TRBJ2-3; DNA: TGTGCCAGCAGCTTATTTATCCGAGATACGCAGTATTTT; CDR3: CASSLFIRDTQYF
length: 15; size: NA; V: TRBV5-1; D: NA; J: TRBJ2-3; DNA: TGCGCTAGCAGCTCCCAGCTAGAAGGCACAGATACGCAGTATTTT; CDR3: CASSSQLEGTDTQYF
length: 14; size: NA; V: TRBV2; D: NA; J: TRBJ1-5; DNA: TGTGCCAGCGCTCCGGGGGAGGGTGGGCAGCCCCAGCATTTT; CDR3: CASAPGEGGQPQHF
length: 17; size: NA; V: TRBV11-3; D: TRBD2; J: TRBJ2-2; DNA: TGTGCCAGCAGCCTTCAAAGCGGGGGGAGGATTACCGGGGAGCTGTTTTTT; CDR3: CASSLQSGGRITGELFF
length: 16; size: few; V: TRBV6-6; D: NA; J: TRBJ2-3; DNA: TGTGCCAGCAGTTACTCGCGTTGGGGGCTGGGAGATACGCAGTATTTT; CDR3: CASSYSRWGLGDTQYF
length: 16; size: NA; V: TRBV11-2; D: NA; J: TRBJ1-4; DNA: TGTGCCAGCAGCTTTCTCGGGGTAGGAACTAATGAAAAACTGTTTTTT; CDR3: CASSFLGVGTNEKLFF
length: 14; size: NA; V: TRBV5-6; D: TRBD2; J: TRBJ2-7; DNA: TGTGCCAGCAGCTCCCTAGCGGGAGGGCGTGAGCAGTACTTC; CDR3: CASSSLAGGREQYF
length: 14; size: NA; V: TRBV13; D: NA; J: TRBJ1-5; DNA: TGTGCCAGCAGCAATTCCCGAGAGGTACAGCCCCAGCATTTT; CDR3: CASSNSREVQPQHF
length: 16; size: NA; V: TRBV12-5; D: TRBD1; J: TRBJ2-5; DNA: TGTGCTAGTGGTTCCCCGACAGGGGCCAAATCGGGGACCCAGTACTTC; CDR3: CASGSPTGAKSGTQYF
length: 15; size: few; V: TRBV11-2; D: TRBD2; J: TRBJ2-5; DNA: TGTGCCAGCAGCTTAGATAGCGGGAGGGAAGAGACCCAGTACTTC; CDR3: CASSLDSGREETQYF
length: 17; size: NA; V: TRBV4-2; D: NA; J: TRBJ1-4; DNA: TGTGCCAGCAGCCAAGTTGGCCAGGGGAAAAATAATGAAAAACTGTTTTTT; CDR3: CASSQVGQGKNNEKLFF
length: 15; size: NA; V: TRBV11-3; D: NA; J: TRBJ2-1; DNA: TGTGCCAGCAGCTTAGGTACTCAGGGTACCAATGAGCAGTTCTTC; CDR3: CASSLGTQGTNEQFF
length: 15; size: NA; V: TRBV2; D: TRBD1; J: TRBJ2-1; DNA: TGTGCCAGCAGTGAAGAGGGACAGGGGCAAAATGAGCAGTTCTTC; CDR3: CASSEEGQGQNEQFF
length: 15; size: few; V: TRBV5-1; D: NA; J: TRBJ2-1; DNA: TGCGCCAGCAGGTCGACAGGTAGCTCCTACAATGAGCAGTTCTTC; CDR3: CASRSTGSSYNEQFF
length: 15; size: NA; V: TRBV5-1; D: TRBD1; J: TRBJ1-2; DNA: TGCGCCAGCAGCTTGGAGGGACAGGGGGGTCAGGGCTACACCTTC; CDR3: CASSLEGQGGQGYTF
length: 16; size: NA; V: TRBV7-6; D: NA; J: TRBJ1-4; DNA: TGTGCCAGCAGCTTAGATCGGTCGGCAACTAATGAAAAACTGTTTTTT; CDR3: CASSLDRSATNEKLFF
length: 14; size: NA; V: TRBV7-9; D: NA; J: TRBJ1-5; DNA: TGTGCCAGCAGCTTCGGACAGTACAATCAGCCCCAGCATTTT; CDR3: CASSFGQYNQPQHF
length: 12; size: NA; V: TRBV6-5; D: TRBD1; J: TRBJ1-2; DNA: TGTGCCAGCAGTTACGGAGGGGGCGGCTACACCTTC; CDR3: CASSYGGGGYTF
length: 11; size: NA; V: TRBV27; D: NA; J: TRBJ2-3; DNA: TGTGCCATCATAGGAGCAGATACGCAGTATTTT; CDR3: CAIIGADTQYF
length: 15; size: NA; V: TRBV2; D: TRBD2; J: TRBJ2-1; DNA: TGTGCCAGCAGTGGACTAGCGGGGGGTTACAATGAGCAGTTCTTC; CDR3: CASSGLAGGYNEQFF
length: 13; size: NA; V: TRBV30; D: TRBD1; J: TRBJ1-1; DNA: TGTGCCTGGGAGACCGGACAGGACCTTTCGGCTTTCTTT; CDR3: CAWETGQDLSAFF
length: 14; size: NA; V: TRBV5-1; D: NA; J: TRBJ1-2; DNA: TGCGCCAGCAGCTTGTATCAGGGGAACTATGGCTACACCTTC; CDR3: CASSLYQGNYGYTF
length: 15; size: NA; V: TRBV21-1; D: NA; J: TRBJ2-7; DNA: TGTGCCAGCAGCAAAGGGAGGGGATGGGAGTACGAGCAGTACTTC; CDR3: CASSKGRGWEYEQYF
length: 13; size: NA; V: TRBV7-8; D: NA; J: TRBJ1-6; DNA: TGTGCCAGCAGCTTGCAGGGAGGTTCACCCCTCCACTTT; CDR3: CASSLQGGSPLHF
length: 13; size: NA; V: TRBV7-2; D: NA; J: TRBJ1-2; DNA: TGTGCCAGCACCCAGACGGGGGGAGGTGGCTACACCTTC; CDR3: CASTQTGGGGYTF
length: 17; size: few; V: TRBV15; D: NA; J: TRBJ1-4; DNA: TGTGCCACCAGCAGAGATCTCCCGACAGGAGGTAATGAAAAACTGTTTTTT; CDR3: CATSRDLPTGGNEKLFF
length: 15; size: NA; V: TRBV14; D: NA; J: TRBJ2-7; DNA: TGTGCCAGCAGCCAAGATGGTGAGGGATACTACGAGCAGTACTTC; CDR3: CASSQDGEGYYEQYF
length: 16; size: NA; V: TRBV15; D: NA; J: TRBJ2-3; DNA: TGTGCCACCAGCAGAGATTCGGGTGGGGGCGCAGATACGCAGTATTTT; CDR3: CATSRDSGGGADTQYF
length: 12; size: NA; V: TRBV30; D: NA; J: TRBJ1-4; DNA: TGTGCCTGTTCGGAGCGTAATGAAAAACTGTTTTTT; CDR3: CACSERNEKLFF
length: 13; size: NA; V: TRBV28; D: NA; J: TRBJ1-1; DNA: TGTGCCAGCAGTTTCCGACATTCCACTGAAGCTTTCTTT; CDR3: CASSFRHSTEAFF
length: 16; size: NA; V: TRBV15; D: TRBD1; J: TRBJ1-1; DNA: TGTGCCACCAGCACCCCACGGGGACAGCCTAACACTGAAGCTTTCTTT; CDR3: CATSTPRGQPNTEAFF
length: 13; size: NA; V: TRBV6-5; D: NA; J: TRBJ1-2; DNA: TGTGCCAGCAGTTACTCGATCCGGGGAGGCTACACCTTC; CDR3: CASSYSIRGGYTF
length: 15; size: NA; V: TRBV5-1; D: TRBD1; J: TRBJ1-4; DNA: TGCGCCAGCAGCTCCCCGACAGGGGGCGAAGAAAAACTGTTTTTT; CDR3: CASSSPTGGEEKLFF
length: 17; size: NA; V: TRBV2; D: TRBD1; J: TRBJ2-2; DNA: TGTGCCAGCAGGGAACAACCGACAGGGGGGTGGACCGGGGAGCTGTTTTTT; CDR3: CASREQPTGGWTGELFF
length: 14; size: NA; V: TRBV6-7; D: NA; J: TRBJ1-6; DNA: TGTGCCAGCAAGAAGCAGGGTCCGGGTTCACCCCTCCACTTT; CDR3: CASKKQGPGSPLHF
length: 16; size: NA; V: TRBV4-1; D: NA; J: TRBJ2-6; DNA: TGCGCCAGCAGCTCCAGAGGGGGATCTGGGGCCAACGTCCTGACTTTC; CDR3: CASSSRGGSGANVLTF
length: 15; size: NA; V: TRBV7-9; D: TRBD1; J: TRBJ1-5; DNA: TGTGCCAGCAGCTTTGACAGGGCTGGGGATCAGCCCCAGCATTTT; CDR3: CASSFDRAGDQPQHF
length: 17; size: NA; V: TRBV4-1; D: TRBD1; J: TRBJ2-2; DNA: TGCGCCAGCAGCCAAGATACAGGGGGCGGCATATTAAGGGAGCTGTTTTTT; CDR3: CASSQDTGGGILRELFF
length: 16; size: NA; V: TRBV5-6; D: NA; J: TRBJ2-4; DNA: TGTGCCAGCAGCTTGGCTCGGGGGGCCGCCAAAAACATTCAGTACTTC; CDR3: CASSLARGAAKNIQYF
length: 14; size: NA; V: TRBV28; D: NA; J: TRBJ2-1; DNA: TGTGCCAGCAGATATGGACTGGGCTACAATGAGCAGTTCTTC; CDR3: CASRYGLGYNEQFF
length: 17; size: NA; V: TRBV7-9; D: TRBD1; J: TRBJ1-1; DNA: TGTGCCAGCAGGAATACAGGGGATCAATATATGAACACTGAAGCTTTCTTT; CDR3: CASRNTGDQYMNTEAFF
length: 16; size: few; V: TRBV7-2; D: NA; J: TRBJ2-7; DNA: TGTGCCAGCAGCCGTTTAGGAGCGCTGGGTTCCTACGAGCAGTACTTC; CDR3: CASSRLGALGSYEQYF
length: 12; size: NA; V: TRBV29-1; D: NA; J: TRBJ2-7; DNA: TGCAGCGTTGAAGATCCACATTACGAGCAGTACTTC; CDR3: CSVEDPHYEQYF
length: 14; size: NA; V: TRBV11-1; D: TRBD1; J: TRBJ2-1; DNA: TGTGCCAGCAGCTTGGCGGGACAGGGTTATGGAAAGTTCTTC; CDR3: CASSLAGQGYGKFF
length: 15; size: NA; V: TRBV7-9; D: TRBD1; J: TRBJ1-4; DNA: TGTGCCAGCAGCTCTTGGACAGGGCCTAATGAAAAACTGTTTTTT; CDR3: CASSSWTGPNEKLFF
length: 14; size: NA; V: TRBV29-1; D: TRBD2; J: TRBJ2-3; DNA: TGCAGCGTTGAAGATAGGAGCGGGAGTGGTACGCAGTATTTT; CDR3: CSVEDRSGSGTQYF
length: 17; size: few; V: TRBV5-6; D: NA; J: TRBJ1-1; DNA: TGTGCCAGCAGCTTGGGATTGAGATCGATTGGGGGGGAGGTAGCTTTCTTT; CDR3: CASSLGLRSIGGEVAFF
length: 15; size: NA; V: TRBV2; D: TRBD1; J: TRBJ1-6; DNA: TGTGCCAGCAGCGACGACAGGGGAAGAGTATCACCCCTCCACTTT; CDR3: CASSDDRGRVSPLHF
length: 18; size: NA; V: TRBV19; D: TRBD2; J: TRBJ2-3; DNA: TGTGCCAGTAGTTCACACCCGGGACTAGCGGGAGAATCAGATACGCAGTATTTT; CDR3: CASSSHPGLAGESDTQYF
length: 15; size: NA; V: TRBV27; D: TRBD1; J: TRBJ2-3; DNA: TGTGCCAGCAGTCTGACGACAGGGGGCGCAGATACGCAGTATTTT; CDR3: CASSLTTGGADTQYF
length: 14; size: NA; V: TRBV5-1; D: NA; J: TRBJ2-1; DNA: TGCGCCAGCAGCTTGGGGCGGATAGACAATGAGCAGTTCTTC; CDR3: CASSLGRIDNEQFF